A selection of T cell receptor beta chains follows, all from one sample in a study of CD8+ T cells in alopecia areata. Method: immunoSEQ multiplex PCR; TCRdb's copy keeps in-frame clones and lacks some. The data hold over 150,000 clones, with approximately 62% observed a single time. The sample was CD4+ T cells sorted from blood, taken at week 0. The receptors come from a human donor with alopecia areata. Each CDR3 is given with its conserved first and last residue. D genes are given only for firm matches. Not all rows give a size; the values are once, few, many and, for expanded clones, a class.

v_call	j_call	d_call	clone_size	cdr3_aa	cdr3_nt
TRBV21-1	TRBJ2-1	NA	NA	CASRKTVPGGNNEQFF	TGTGCCAGCAGAAAAACCGTCCCGGGGGGTAACAATGAGCAGTTCTTC
TRBV5-1	TRBJ2-5	NA	NA	CASSLGQETQYF	TGCGCCAGCAGTTTGGGGCAGGAGACCCAGTACTTC
TRBV5-4	TRBJ2-3	NA	once	CASSSPAPGTQYF	TGTGCCAGCAGCTCGCCGGCCCCCGGGACGCAGTATTTT
TRBV4-3	TRBJ1-1	NA	NA	CASSQGRQNTEAFF	TGCGCCAGCAGCCAGGGACGACAGAACACTGAAGCTTTCTTT
TRBV20-1	TRBJ2-3	NA	once	CSAHSTDTQYF	TGCAGTGCTCACAGCACAGATACGCAGTATTTT
TRBV29-1	TRBJ2-5	NA	NA	CSVVKGEETQYF	TGCAGCGTTGTCAAGGGAGAAGAGACCCAGTACTTC
TRBV19	TRBJ1-2	NA	few	CASSQQGEEDGYTF	TGTGCCAGTTCGCAACAGGGAGAGGAAGATGGCTACACCTTC
TRBV30	TRBJ1-2	NA	NA	CAWSVGGGYTF	TGTGCCTGGAGTGTAGGGGGTGGCTACACCTTC
TRBV4-3	TRBJ1-5	NA	NA	CASSQAGSNQPQHF	TGCGCCAGCAGCCAGGCGGGGAGCAATCAGCCCCAGCATTTT
TRBV27	TRBJ2-2	NA	once	CASKDTGELFF	TGTGCCAGCAAGGACACCGGGGAGCTGTTTTTT
TRBV10-1	TRBJ2-3	TRBD2	few	CASSDGTSGGAGDTQYF	TGCGCCAGCAGTGACGGGACTAGCGGGGGGGCAGGAGATACGCAGTATTTT
TRBV5-6	TRBJ1-4	TRBD1	once	CASSLQGAREKLFF	TGTGCCAGCAGCTTACAGGGGGCGCGGGAAAAACTGTTTTTT
TRBV5-1	TRBJ2-7	NA	NA	CASAGQDGDEQYF	TGCGCCAGCGCGGGGCAGGACGGCGACGAGCAGTACTTC
TRBV27	TRBJ2-3	NA	NA	CASSLLAGRPTDTQYF	TGTGCCAGCAGTTTATTGGCGGGCAGGCCCACAGATACGCAGTATTTT
TRBV19	TRBJ1-3	NA	NA	CASSISRAGNTIYF	TGTGCCAGTAGTATATCTCGCGCTGGAAACACCATATATTTT
TRBV5-6	TRBJ2-7	TRBD1	NA	CASSPGTVQTYEQYF	TGTGCCAGCAGCCCGGGGACAGTACAGACCTACGAGCAGTACTTC
TRBV6-1	TRBJ1-1	NA	once	CASSIIGNTEAFF	TGTGCCAGCAGTATTATAGGGAACACTGAAGCTTTCTTT
TRBV20-1	TRBJ2-5	NA	once	CSASSETQYF	TGCAGTGCTAGTTCCGAGACCCAGTACTTC
TRBV30	TRBJ1-2	TRBD1	NA	CAWRRTGGYGYTF	TGTGCCTGGAGACGGACAGGAGGCTATGGCTACACCTTC
TRBV29-1	TRBJ2-7	NA	NA	CSVEVGPYEQYF	TGCAGCGTTGAGGTGGGACCCTACGAGCAGTACTTC
TRBV27	TRBJ1-2	NA	NA	CASLRRPLTF	TGTGCCAGCCTAAGACGGCCCCTAACCTTC
TRBV6-1	TRBJ1-1	TRBD1	few	CAGQDPHTEAFF	TGTGCCGGACAGGATCCCCACACTGAAGCTTTCTTT
TRBV29-1	TRBJ1-1	TRBD1	few	CSGHQGGRTEAFF	TGCAGCGGCCACCAGGGGGGGAGAACTGAAGCTTTCTTT
TRBV5-6	TRBJ2-5	NA	NA	CASIHGRGRGVLFHETQYF	TGTGCCAGCATCCACGGGCGGGGGCGCGGAGTGCTATTTCATGAGACCCAGTACTTC
TRBV30	TRBJ2-4	NA	NA	CARDFFLMAKNIQYF	TGTGCCCGGGACTTTTTTCTGATGGCCAAAAACATTCAGTACTTC
TRBV9	TRBJ2-5	NA	NA	CASSQVGGGETQYF	TGTGCCAGCAGTCAGGTGGGGGGCGGTGAGACCCAGTACTTC
TRBV7-9	TRBJ2-7	NA	NA	CASSLGYGTYEQYF	TGTGCCAGCAGCTTAGGGTACGGGACCTACGAGCAGTACTTC
TRBV10-3	TRBJ2-5	NA	NA	CAISESTGVETQYF	TGTGCCATCAGTGAGTCGACAGGAGTAGAGACCCAGTACTTC
TRBV18	TRBJ1-2	TRBD1	NA	CASSPFEGAEGYTF	TGTGCCAGCTCACCGTTCGAGGGGGCGGAAGGCTACACCTTC
TRBV30	TRBJ2-7	NA	NA	CAYVGSSYEQYF	TGTGCCTACGTTGGGAGCTCCTACGAGCAGTACTTC
TRBV30	TRBJ1-1	NA	few	CAWSVRGAALIEAFF	TGTGCCTGGAGTGTCCGAGGGGCGGCCCTTATTGAAGCTTTCTTT
TRBV5-6	TRBJ1-5	NA	NA	CASSLTGHDVIQPQHF	TGTGCCAGCAGCTTGACAGGACACGATGTAATTCAGCCCCAGCATTTT
TRBV9	TRBJ1-1	TRBD1	NA	CASSAQQGTYTEAFF	TGTGCCAGCAGCGCACAACAGGGGACGTACACTGAAGCTTTCTTT
TRBV2	TRBJ1-3	NA	NA	CASRRGTNTIYF	TGTGCCAGTCGCAGGGGAACAAACACCATATATTTT
TRBV7-2	TRBJ1-1	NA	few	CASSDRPDYWGTTEAFF	TGTGCCAGCAGCGACCGACCGGATTACTGGGGGACCACTGAAGCTTTCTTT
TRBV30	TRBJ1-2	TRBD1	NA	CAWSVGTGYGYTF	TGTGCCTGGAGTGTAGGGACAGGCTATGGCTACACCTTC
TRBV5-1	TRBJ2-1	TRBD2	NA	CASSPRTSNNEQFF	TGCGCCAGCAGCCCACGGACTAGCAACAATGAGCAGTTCTTC
TRBV9	TRBJ2-2	NA	NA	CASSVEPNTGELFF	TGTGCCAGCAGCGTAGAACCGAACACCGGGGAGCTGTTTTTT
TRBV6-1	TRBJ1-2	TRBD1	few	CASSGAGQGGRGYTF	TGTGCCAGCAGTGGAGCCGGACAGGGAGGTCGGGGCTACACCTTC
TRBV5-6	TRBJ1-2	NA	NA	CASSLAWGGYTF	TGTGCCAGCAGCTTGGCCTGGGGTGGCTACACCTTC
TRBV29-1	TRBJ2-7	TRBD1	NA	CSAGQGGYEQYF	TGCAGCGCCGGACAGGGTGGGTACGAGCAGTACTTC
TRBV15	TRBJ2-7	NA	NA	CATSRDGHYEQYF	TGTGCCACCAGCAGAGATGGCCACTACGAGCAGTACTTC
TRBV6-5	TRBJ1-4	NA	NA	CATGRGQPLEKLFF	TGTGCCACCGGCAGGGGACAACCTTTAGAAAAACTGTTTTTT
TRBV30	TRBJ1-2	NA	NA	CAWRDTFGYTF	TGTGCCTGGAGGGATACTTTTGGCTACACCTTC
TRBV5-1	TRBJ2-1	NA	NA	CASSLPGINEQFF	TGCGCCAGCAGCTTACCGGGTATCAATGAGCAGTTCTTC
TRBV4-2	TRBJ2-7	TRBD1	NA	CASSQELGGRSYEQYF	TGTGCCAGCAGCCAAGAATTAGGGGGCAGGAGCTACGAGCAGTACTTC
TRBV7-8	TRBJ1-5	NA	few	CASSRGVLGGIGNQPQHF	TGTGCCAGCTCCCGAGGCGTCCTCGGGGGAATAGGCAATCAGCCCCAGCATTTT
TRBV5-6	TRBJ1-2	TRBD1	NA	CASSPEQGALWYGYTF	TGTGCCAGCAGCCCCGAACAGGGGGCTTTGTGGTATGGCTACACCTTC
TRBV7-2	TRBJ2-1	TRBD2	NA	CASSLLAGAYNEQFF	TGTGCCAGCAGCTTGCTAGCGGGGGCGTACAATGAGCAGTTCTTC
TRBV23-1	TRBJ1-1	NA	NA	CASSQSSKNTEAFF	TGCGCCAGCAGTCAATCCTCCAAGAACACTGAAGCTTTCTTT
TRBV30	TRBJ1-1	NA	NA	CAWSPNDRAFF	TGTGCCTGGAGTCCCAACGATCGGGCTTTCTTT
TRBV18	TRBJ2-7	NA	NA	CASSEGRGPYEQYF	TGTGCCAGCTCAGAGGGGCGCGGACCCTACGAGCAGTACTTC
TRBV30	TRBJ1-2	NA	NA	CAWSSGSFYGYTF	TGTGCCTGGAGTTCAGGGTCCTTCTATGGCTACACCTTC
TRBV9	TRBJ2-2	NA	NA	CASSARDTGELFF	TGTGCCAGCAGCGCGCGGGACACCGGGGAGCTGTTTTTT
TRBV5-1	TRBJ2-2	TRBD1	NA	CASSSAITGGDTGELFF	TGCGCCAGCAGCTCAGCCATCACAGGGGGCGACACCGGGGAGCTGTTTTTT
TRBV29-1	TRBJ2-3	NA	NA	CSVESDGTQYF	TGCAGCGTTGAGTCTGACGGCACGCAGTATTTT
TRBV7-2	TRBJ2-3	NA	NA	CASSFTGAPGTDTQYF	TGTGCCAGCAGCTTTACGGGGGCTCCGGGCACAGATACGCAGTATTTT
TRBV2	TRBJ2-2	NA	NA	CASSQDGTGELFF	TGTGCCAGCTCGCAGGACGGTACCGGGGAGCTGTTTTTT
TRBV29-1	TRBJ2-1	NA	NA	CSVEVLSRYNEQFF	TGCAGCGTTGAAGTTCTCTCCCGGTACAATGAGCAGTTCTTC
TRBV14	TRBJ2-6	NA	few	CASSHPIPGPGANVLTF	TGTGCCAGCAGCCACCCTATCCCTGGGCCTGGGGCCAACGTCCTGACTTTC